The T cell receptor beta chain under discussion was sequenced for a study of cytomegalovirus exposure and HLA in healthy donors. V was pared by 2 bases and J by 4 bases, with 14 bases between. CDR3 length: 15 residues. Germline V gene lookup returns CDR1 MNHEY and CDR2 SMNVEV (reference sequence). The study's findings and limits: A later analysis showed that HLA-associated TCR beta chains had undergone more clonal expansion than equally common others. In a later analysis, specific HLA alleles were associated with more than 15,000 TCR beta sequences at a 0.05 false discovery rate. In an earlier analysis, most TCR beta V segments were productive about 87% or about 30% of the time.

As concerns this clone: What it recognizes is unknown.

Both 60 Vbeta primers and 13 Jbeta primers went into the PCR. Profiling relied on immunoSEQ multiplex PCR, and the TCRdb table lists in-frame clones only, not all of them. The sample records hundreds of thousands of clones, approximately 70% being singletons. This sequence was found in a female donor in good health and CMV-seronegative. The sample comprised PBMCs. The chain carries TRBV27 and TRBJ1-1; D ambiguous. As DNA, the CDR3 is TGTGCCAGCAGTTTAGGCCTTTACGGGAGCACTGAAGCTTTCTTT. It encodes CASSLGLYGSTEAFF.